The clone carrying this TCR beta chain was observed at least ten times. This specimen comes from a study of spatial heterogeneity in lung cancer. Regarding time point: sample taken at primary tumor resection. TCRdb ran MiXCR on the 5' RACE reads and lists one entry per CDR3 protein. The repertoire holds some 38,000 distinct CDR3 sequences, roughly 8% seen once, with roughly 28% in the top ten. The source is a male donor with early-stage non-small cell lung cancer. The sequenced sample was PBMCs, obtained at surgery.

The CDR3 nucleotides read TGTGCCAGCAGCTCCAGGGGGACTAGCGGGAACAATGAGCAGTTCTTC. As protein: CASSSRGTSGNNEQFF. This chain links TRBV7-2 with TRBJ2-1; 13 nucleotides agree with TRBD2. J gave up 5 bases and V 4 bases, and 5 bases lay outside the gene matches. Germline V gives CDR1 SGHTA, CDR2 FQGNSA. The CDR3 runs 16 residues.